This TCR beta chain originates from a study of blood T cell repertoires in COVID-19. Whole-study context: COVID-19 samples, acute and convalescent, were from the United States, Italy and Spain. From T cells, B-cell-depleted T cells, or PBMCs came the material, which was cDNA or gDNA.

There are 13 residues in the CDR3. CDR1 SGHDT and CDR2 YYEEEE come from the germline V gene. With 5 bases removed from V and 9 bases from J, the gap between germline ends came to 12 bases. Authors' methods: Amplification from reference gene primers served as the basis for estimated nucleated cell counts. Method: immunoSEQ multiplex PCR; TCRdb's copy keeps in-frame clones and lacks some. V, J and clone size derive from that table, while D and trimming were established from the DNA sequence. The sample yields just under 350,000 clones, over 70% seen once. This clone was seen a handful of times. Enrollment of patients from Seattle took place during active infection, with longitudinal follow-up.

The source is a woman aged 45-65 years with COVID-19, enrolled during active disease. The material sequenced was peripheral blood. This sequence joins TRBV5-6 and TRBJ1-6; D is perhaps TRBD1 (6 bases). CDR3: CASRGQPSSPLHF. The CDR3 region has the DNA TGTGCCAGCAGAGGACAGCCGAGTTCACCCCTCCACTTT.